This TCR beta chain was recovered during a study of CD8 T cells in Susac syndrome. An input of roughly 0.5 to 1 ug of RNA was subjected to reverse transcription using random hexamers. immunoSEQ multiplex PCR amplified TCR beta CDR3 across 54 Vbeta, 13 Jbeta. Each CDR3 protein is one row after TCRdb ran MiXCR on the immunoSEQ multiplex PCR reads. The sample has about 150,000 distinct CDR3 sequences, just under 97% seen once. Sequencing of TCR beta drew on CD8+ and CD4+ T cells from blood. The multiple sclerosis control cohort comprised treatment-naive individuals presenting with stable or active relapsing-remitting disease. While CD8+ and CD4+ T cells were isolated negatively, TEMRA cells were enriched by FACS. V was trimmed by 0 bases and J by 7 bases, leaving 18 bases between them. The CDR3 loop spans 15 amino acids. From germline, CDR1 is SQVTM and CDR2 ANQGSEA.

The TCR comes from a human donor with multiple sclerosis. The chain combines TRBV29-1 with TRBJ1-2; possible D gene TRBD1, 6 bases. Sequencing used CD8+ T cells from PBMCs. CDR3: CSVEDHRVYRGGYTF. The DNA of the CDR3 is TGCAGCGTTGAAGATCACAGGGTGTATAGGGGTGGCTACACCTTC.